These 10 T cell receptor beta chains came from one sample sequenced in a study of neurological immune-mediated disorders (dated by TCRdb to the late 2010s). Libraries were made using 5' RACE. The sequencing machine was an Illumina HiSeq 2500. Clones were called with MiXCR by TCRdb after fastp trimmed the public reads at Q25, and only in-frame beta chains were retained. Rows merge per CDR3 protein into single entries with the most common DNA and genes. The sample contains around 31,000 distinct CDR3 sequences, over 3.5% of them found a single time. Together, the top ten hold nearly 25% of the sample. The sequenced sample consisted of CD4+ T cells from blood. The receptors here all came from a woman in her forties in good health.

This clonotype has ten or more counts. This rearrangement joins TRBV20-1 to TRBJ2-1, with 8 nucleotides matching TRBD1. The germline V gene has CDR1 DFQATT and CDR2 SNEGSKA (reference sequence). The V and J ends lost 3 bases and 6 bases, in that order; junction bases with no gene match: 7. The CDR3 runs 14 residues. The CDR3 region has the DNA TGCAGTGCTAGTGCTGTCGACAGGGGCAATGAGCAGTTCTTC. It specifies CSASAVDRGNEQFF.

In its sample, this clonotype was seen many times. This chain links TRBV5-1 with TRBJ2-7, with a tentative D call TRBD1 (5 bases). The V gene's germline CDR1 is SGHRS and CDR2 YFSETQ. There are 12 residues in the CDR3. Trimming removed 7 bases from V and 4 bases from J, with 12 bases in between. The CDR3: CASGQGAYEQYF. The CDR3 coding sequence is TGCGCCAGCGGACAAGGGGCATACGAGCAGTACTTC.

This clonotype was found many times. A single base separates this from a much larger clone, so it may be a read error. This chain links TRBV20-1 with TRBJ2-7; 9 bases line up with TRBD1. The CDR3 runs 15 residues. V lost 7 bases to trimming and J lost 2 bases; unmatched junction nucleotides: 12. Germline V gives CDR1 DFQATT, CDR2 SNEGSKA (reference sequence). In DNA, the CDR3 is TGCAGTGTCAGAGGAACAGGGGGCGCGACCTACGAGCAGTACTTC. Its protein is CSVRGTGGATYEQYF.

The sample holds many counts of this clonotype. This CDR3 is CATSRAGKTQYF. DNA for the CDR3: TGTGCCACCAGCAGAGCAGGGAAGACCCAGTACTTC. V usage is TRBV15 and J usage is TRBJ2-5; TRBD1 might be the D (5 bases). With 1 base removed from V and 6 bases from J, the gap between germline ends came to 6 bases. This CDR3 contains 12 residues. CDR1 LNHNV and CDR2 YYDKDF come from the germline V gene (reference sequence).

This clonotype came up many times. The genes are TRBV6-1 and TRBJ2-7; no definite D call. This CDR3 has 13 residues. Germline-derived CDR1 and CDR2 are MNHNS and SASEGT. V lost 4 bases, J lost 2 bases, and 9 bases lay in between. CDR3 sequence (DNA): TGTGCCAGCAGTGTTCGGATTGCCTACGAGCAGTACTTC. Protein: CASSVRIAYEQYF.

Many counts were recorded for this clonotype. The chain recombines TRBV28 with TRBJ2-7; 10 bases fit TRBD1. The length of the CDR3 is 13 residues. Germline assignment: CDR1 MDHEN and CDR2 SYDVKM. After removal of 3 bases from V and 4 bases from J, the junction contained 0 bases not matched to a gene. The CDR3 here is CASSLGQGYEQYF. The CDR3 DNA reads TGTGCCAGCAGTTTGGGACAGGGGTACGAGCAGTACTTC.

This clonotype was detected ten times or more. The chain has TRBV11-2 and TRBJ2-1; the match to TRBD2 covers 7 bases. Germline trimming cut 0 bases from V and 7 bases from J; bases unmatched to any gene: 0. The germline gives CDR1 SGHAT, CDR2 FQNNGV. The CDR3 sequence is 13 residues long. CDR3 region: CASSLERGNEQFF. CDR3 bases: TGTGCCAGCAGCTTAGAGCGGGGGAATGAGCAGTTCTTC.

In this sample, this clonotype turned up many times. The chain carries TRBV5-6 and TRBJ2-5; D not certain. Germline CDR1 reads SGHDT; CDR2 reads YYEEEE. V was shortened by 0 bases and J by 1 base, with 4 bases between the two germline ends. The CDR3 is 13 residues long. CDR3 sequence: CASSLVVQETQYF. As DNA, the CDR3 is TGTGCCAGCAGCTTGGTTGTCCAAGAGACCCAGTACTTC.

This clonotype has ten or more counts. This sequence joins TRBV5-1 and TRBJ2-1, with 11 positions matching TRBD2. Germline V gene lookup returns CDR1 SGHRS and CDR2 YFSETQ. Unmatched junction bases numbered 7, after V lost 5 bases and J lost 6 bases. This CDR3 region has 15 residues. CDR3 in amino acids: CASRQNSGRGNEQFF. As DNA, the CDR3 is TGCGCCAGCAGACAAAATAGCGGGAGGGGCAATGAGCAGTTCTTC. Full variable domain (missing parts from reference TRBV5-1 and TRBJ2-1): KAGVTQTPRYLIKTRGQQVTLSCSPISGHRSVSWYQQTPGQGLQFLFEYFSETQRNKGNFPGRFSGRQFSNSRSEMNVSTLELGDSALYLCASRQNSGRGNEQFFGPGTRLTVL.

The genes are TRBV20-1 and TRBJ2-1; 8 nucleotides match TRBD1. Unmatched junction bases numbered 13, after V lost 6 bases and J lost 3 bases. The germline V gene has CDR1 DFQATT and CDR2 SNEGSKA (reference sequence). This CDR3 is built from 16 residues. In nucleotides, the CDR3 is TGCAGTGCCAGCAGCCAAGGACAGGGACTCTACAATGAGCAGTTCTTC. It codes for CSASSQGQGLYNEQFF.